This TCR beta chain came from a study of cytomegalovirus exposure and HLA in healthy donors. As concerns this clone: What it binds is not known.

PCR employed 60 Vbeta and 13 Jbeta primers. TCRdb's copy holds only in-frame clones and misses some; the assay was immunoSEQ multiplex PCR. The sample includes 150,000 or so clones, about three quarters of them seen just once. Notes on the study in general: Rare TCR sequences dominated, though some public TCRs recurred in many donors.

The junction had 9 bases not matched to a gene; V was cut back by 2 bases and J by 6 bases. The CDR3 length is 15 residues. Germline V CDR1 and CDR2: SGHTA, FQGTGA. The sequenced material came from PBMCs. The receptor's source is a man aged 40-50 years in good health and CMV-seropositive. V usage is TRBV7-3 and J usage is TRBJ2-7; 8 bases are a match to TRBD2. The CDR3: CASSLSAGVSGEQYF. The DNA of the CDR3 is TGTGCCAGCAGCTTATCAGCGGGAGTTTCTGGCGAGCAGTACTTC. Together with reference TRBV7-3 and TRBJ2-7, the CDR3 gives the full variable domain: GAGVSQTPSNKVTEKGKYVELRCDPISGHTALYWYRQSLGQGPEFLIYFQGTGAADDSGLPNDRFFAVRPEGSVSTLKIQRTERGDSAVYLCASSLSAGVSGEQYFGPGTRLTVT.